This T cell receptor (beta chain) stems from a study of blood T cell repertoires in COVID-19. For the study at large: Spain, Italy and the United States supplied samples that represented acute and convalescent COVID-19. PBMCs, B-cell-depleted T cells, or T cells provided the cDNA or gDNA that made up the material.

V shed 6 bases, J shed 5 bases, and the junction held 7 bases outside the gene matches. The germline V gene has CDR1 LGHDT and CDR2 YNNKEL (reference sequence). The CDR3 is made up of 15 amino acids. Original data processing: Amplification from reference gene primers served as the basis for estimated nucleated cell counts. Clones were read by immunoSEQ multiplex PCR, and TCRdb kept only the in-frame ones, dropping some. V and J calls and clone size are copied from that table; D and trimming were computed from the DNA. Among about 250,000 clones listed, about four fifths were seen once. The rearrangement joins TRBV3-1 (or the pseudogene TRBV3-2) to TRBJ2-5; 12 nucleotides match TRBD2. The sample taken for sequencing was peripheral blood. The clonotype comes from a man aged 35 to 55 with active or convalescent COVID-19. The CDR3 DNA reads TGTGCCAGCAGGACGGGACTAGCGGGTTGGGAGACCCAGTACTTC. As protein: CASRTGLAGWETQYF.